The next 19 T cell receptor beta chains were all read from a single sample in a study of blood T cell repertoires in COVID-19. The protocol was immunoSEQ multiplex PCR, while the TCRdb copy is restricted to in-frame clones and leaves out a portion. The table lists over 150,000 clones, roughly 80% of them singletons. The source material was peripheral blood. These receptors originate from a man in his 70s with acute or convalescent COVID-19.

The rearrangement joins TRBV7-7 to TRBJ2-3; D perhaps matches TRBD2 (5 bases). This CDR3 contains 14 residues. Trimming took off 5 bases at V and 6 bases at J, with 15 bases between the two ends. CDR1 is SSHAT, CDR2 FNYEAQ, per germline (reference sequence). The CDR3: CASSLGAVGDTQYF. CDR3 DNA sequence: TGTGCCAGCAGCCTCGGAGCGGTCGGGGATACGCAGTATTTT.

CDR3 DNA sequence: TGTGCCAGCAGTGAACCGTACGGGGTTGATGGCTACACCTTC. This encodes CASSEPYGVDGYTF. The chain combines TRBV2 with TRBJ1-2; D remains ambiguous. Trimming left V 2 bases short and J 6 bases short, with 13 bases between. CDR1 and CDR2 from the germline V gene are SNHLY and FYNNEI. The CDR3 is made up of 14 amino acids. Based on the CDR3 plus reference TRBV2 and TRBJ1-2, the full variable domain is EPEVTQTPSHQVTQMGQEVILRCVPISNHLYFYWYRQILGQKVEFLVSFYNNEISEKSEIFDDQFSVERPDGSNFTLKIRSTKLEDSAMYFCASSEPYGVDGYTFGSGTRLTVV.

The chain carries TRBV7-2 and TRBJ1-2, with 11 positions matching TRBD1. With 4 bases clipped from V and 3 bases from J, the junction kept 4 bases outside the gene matches. Germline V gene lookup returns CDR1 SGHTA and CDR2 FQGNSA. The CDR3 spans 15 residues. CDR3 DNA: TGTGCCAGCAGCTCCCGGACAGGGGGCGACTATGGCTACACCTTC. Protein sequence: CASSSRTGGDYGYTF.

This clone showed up just once. The chain uses TRBV11-3 and TRBJ2-1; 7 bases map to TRBD2. The CDR3 covers 16 residues. The germline V gene encodes CDR1 SGHNT and CDR2 YENEEA. Losses at the gene ends were 2 bases for V and 7 bases for J; bases not matched to a gene: 11. The CDR3, as DNA: TGTGCCAGCAGCTTAATGGGCGGGAGTGCGAAGAATGAGCAGTTCTTC. Translation: CASSLMGGSAKNEQFF.

The chain links TRBV6-5 to TRBJ2-1, with 7 bases matching TRBD2. V lost 2 bases, J lost 6 bases, and 7 bases stayed unmatched. CDR1 MNHEY and CDR2 SVGAGI come from the germline V gene. This CDR3 spans 15 amino acids. The CDR3 reads CASSYGAGAGNEQFF. The CDR3 nucleotides read TGTGCCAGCAGTTACGGTGCGGGAGCTGGCAATGAGCAGTTCTTC.

V gene TRBV19 combines with J gene TRBJ1-5, with TRBD1 matching over 7 bases. CDR3 length: 14 amino acids. Trimming took 6 bases from V and 0 from J; bases not matched to a gene: 2. From germline, CDR1 is LNHDA and CDR2 SQIVND (reference sequence). This CDR3 reads CASRWTGSNQPQHF. DNA of the CDR3: TGTGCCAGTAGATGGACAGGTAGCAATCAGCCCCAGCATTTT.

The V call is TRBV12-5, the J call TRBJ1-1; 8 bases fit TRBD1. This CDR3 contains 15 residues. CDR1 and CDR2 (germline): LGHNT, FRNRAP. With V trimmed by 3 bases and J by 5 bases, 8 bases remained unmatched. CDR3 region: CASGFGSRGHTEAFF. For the CDR3, the DNA is TGTGCTAGTGGTTTCGGTTCCAGGGGGCATACTGAAGCTTTCTTT.

At least ten counts were recorded for this clone. This chain joins TRBV19 and TRBJ1-2; 10 bases align to TRBD1. CDR3 length: 15 residues. V lost 4 bases, J lost 4 bases, and 6 bases stayed unmatched. Germline V gives CDR1 LNHDA, CDR2 SQIVND (reference sequence). The CDR3 sequence is CASSNSGQGFYGYTF. CDR3 sequence (DNA): TGTGCCAGTAGTAATTCGGGACAGGGGTTCTATGGCTACACCTTC.

The chain links TRBV2 to TRBJ2-2; possibly TRBD2 for D (7 bases). The CDR3 totals 15 residues. Between the trimmed V and J ends, which lost 6 bases and 0 bases, there was a span of 11 bases. Germline V CDR1 and CDR2: SNHLY, FYNNEI. CDR3 DNA sequence: TGTGCCAGCAGGGGCGGGGGCTCGAACACCGGGGAGCTGTTTTTT. Translated: CASRGGGSNTGELFF.

The V gene is TRBV7-6, the J gene TRBJ2-5; D remains ambiguous. Deletions cut 1 base from V and 5 bases from J, with 14 bases between. CDR1 and CDR2 (germline): SGHVS, FNYEAQ. The length of the CDR3 is 15 residues. Here the CDR3 DNA reads TGTGCCAGCAGCTTAGGGGTAACCCAAGCGGAGACCCAGTACTTC. Its protein is CASSLGVTQAETQYF. Complete variable domain (other parts from reference TRBV7-6 and TRBJ2-5): GAGVSQSPRYKVTKRGQDVALRCDPISGHVSLYWYRQALGQGPEFLTYFNYEAQQDKSGLPNDRFSAERPEGSISTLTIQRTEQRDSAMYRCASSLGVTQAETQYFGPGTRLLVL.

In this sample, this clone turned up a few times. The chain carries TRBV15 and TRBJ1-2; TRBD1 matches at 9 bases. V trimming: 4 bases; J trimming: 8 bases; junction bases outside the gene matches: 8. The length of the CDR3 is 14 residues. Germline CDR1 reads LNHNV; CDR2 reads YYDKDF (reference sequence). CDR3: CATSTRTTGGGYTF. CDR3 nucleotide sequence: TGTGCCACCAGCACCAGAACGACAGGGGGAGGCTACACCTTC.

Here the CDR3 reads CASSVHLGATDTQYF. Written as DNA, the CDR3 is TGTGCCAGTAGTGTCCATCTTGGGGCTACAGATACGCAGTATTTT. The chain joins TRBV19 to TRBJ2-3, with D tentatively TRBD1 (5 bases). Trimming pared 5 bases from V and 3 bases from J, leaving 15 bases between. The germline V gene encodes CDR1 LNHDA and CDR2 SQIVND (reference sequence). The CDR3 covers 15 residues.

The chain has TRBV6-2 or TRBV6-3 and TRBJ2-2; a weak D match, TRBD2 (5 bases). Trimming took off 7 bases at V and 9 bases at J, with 18 bases between the two ends. Looked up from germline, CDR1 is MNHEY and CDR2 is SVGEGT. The CDR3 is made up of 14 amino acids. The CDR3 sequence is CASNPVAGIRELFF. CDR3 sequence (DNA): TGTGCCAGCAACCCCGTCGCCGGGATTAGGGAGCTGTTTTTT.

The chain uses TRBV19 and TRBJ1-2; 10 bases fit TRBD1. The V segment lost 5 bases and the J segment 0 bases; nucleotides outside the gene matches: 9. Germline V gene lookup returns CDR1 LNHDA and CDR2 SQIVND (reference sequence). This CDR3 contains 17 residues. In DNA, the CDR3 is TGTGCCAGTAGTCGCGGGACAGGGGATATTGCTAACTATGGCTACACCTTC. This gives the protein CASSRGTGDIANYGYTF. The variable domain in full, completed from reference TRBV19 and TRBJ1-2, reads DGGITQSPKYLFRKEGQNVTLSCEQNLNHDAMYWYRQDPGQGLRLIYYSQIVNDFQKGDIAEGYSVSREKKESFPLTVTSAQKNPTAFYLCASSRGTGDIANYGYTFGSGTRLTVV.

The rearrangement uses TRBV7-2 and TRBJ2-3, with TRBD2 matching over 10 bases. The CDR3 runs to 18 residues. Germline V gene lookup returns CDR1 SGHTA and CDR2 FQGNSA. Losses at the gene ends were 0 bases for V and 2 bases for J; bases not matched to a gene: 8. The CDR3 DNA follows: TGTGCCAGCAGCTTAGCGTTTTTGGGACTAGCGAACACAGATACGCAGTATTTT. It encodes CASSLAFLGLANTDTQYF.

This chain connects TRBV28 to TRBJ2-7, with D perhaps TRBD2 (6 bases). Germline V gene data show CDR1 as MDHEN and CDR2 as SYDVKM. There are 13 residues in the CDR3. Trimming removed 7 bases from V and 4 bases from J, with 14 bases in between. CDR3 bases: TGTGCCAGCAATAGCCGGGGGAGGTACGAGCAGTACTTC. Translating gives CASNSRGRYEQYF.

V gene TRBV25-1 combines with J gene TRBJ1-4; D unresolved. Trimming took 5 bases from V and 5 from J, leaving 12 bases between them. CDR1 MGHDK and CDR2 SYGVNS come from the germline V gene. There are 14 residues in the CDR3. The CDR3 spells CASSPPDLNEKLFF. CDR3 DNA: TGTGCCAGCAGTCCCCCGGACTTAAATGAAAAACTGTTTTTT.

This clone was detected a few times. The rearrangement uses TRBV12-5 and TRBJ1-6, with unresolved D. The CDR3 totals 14 residues. Per the germline V gene, CDR1 is LGHNT and CDR2 is FRNRAP. V was shortened by 1 base and J by 7 bases, with 8 bases between the two germline ends. CDR3 DNA: TGTGCTAGTGGTTTGGGCGGCGTAAATTCACCCCTCCACTTT. As protein: CASGLGGVNSPLHF.

The rearrangement joins TRBV6-6 to TRBJ1-5, with 8 nucleotides matching TRBD1. V shed 7 bases and J 5 bases; nucleotides not matched to a gene: 7. The CDR3 has 14 residues. The germline gives CDR1 MNHNY, CDR2 SVGAGI (reference sequence). In DNA, the CDR3 is TGTGCCAGCACCAGACAGGGGAGGGATCAGCCCCAGCATTTT. Its translation is CASTRQGRDQPQHF.